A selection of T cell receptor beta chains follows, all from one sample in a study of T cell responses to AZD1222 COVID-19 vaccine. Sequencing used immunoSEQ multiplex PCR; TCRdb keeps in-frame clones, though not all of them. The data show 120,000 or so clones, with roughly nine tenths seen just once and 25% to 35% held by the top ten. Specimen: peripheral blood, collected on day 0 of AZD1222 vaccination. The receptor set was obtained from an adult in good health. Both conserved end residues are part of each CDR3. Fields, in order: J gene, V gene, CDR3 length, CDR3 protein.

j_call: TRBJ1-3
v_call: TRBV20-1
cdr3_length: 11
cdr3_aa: CSARSGNTIYF

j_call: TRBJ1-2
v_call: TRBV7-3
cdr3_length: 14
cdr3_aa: CASSPGMTGEGYTF

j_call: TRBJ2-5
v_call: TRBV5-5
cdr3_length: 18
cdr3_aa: CASSFPSLRERQVETQYF

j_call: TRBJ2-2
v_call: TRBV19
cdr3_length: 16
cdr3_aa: CASSLPTGTKAGELFF

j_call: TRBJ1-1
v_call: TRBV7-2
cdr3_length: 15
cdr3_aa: CASSLNQGARTEAFF

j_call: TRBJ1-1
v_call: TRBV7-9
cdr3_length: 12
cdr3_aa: CASLLGNTEAFF

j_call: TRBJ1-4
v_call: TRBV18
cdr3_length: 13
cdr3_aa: CASSPATNEKLFF

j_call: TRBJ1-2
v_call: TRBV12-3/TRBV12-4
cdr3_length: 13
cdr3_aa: CASSWGAGYGYTF

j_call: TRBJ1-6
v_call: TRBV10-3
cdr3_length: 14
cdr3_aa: CAISGTGGNSPLHF

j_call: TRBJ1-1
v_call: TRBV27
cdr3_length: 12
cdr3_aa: CASRSPNTEAFF

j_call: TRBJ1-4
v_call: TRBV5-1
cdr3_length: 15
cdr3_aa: CASSFTGTANEKLFF

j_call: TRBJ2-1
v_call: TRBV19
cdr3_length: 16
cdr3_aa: CASRILGLAGDNEQFF

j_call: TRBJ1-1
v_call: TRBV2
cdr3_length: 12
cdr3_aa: CASSGQTTEAFF

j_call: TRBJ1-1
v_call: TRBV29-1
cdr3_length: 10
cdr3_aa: CSVGQPEAFF

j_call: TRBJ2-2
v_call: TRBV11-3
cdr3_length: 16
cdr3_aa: CASSLESSGRSGELFF

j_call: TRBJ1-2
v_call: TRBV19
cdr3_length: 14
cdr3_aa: CASSIDRGTDGYTF

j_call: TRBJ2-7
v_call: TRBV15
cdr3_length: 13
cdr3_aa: CATSRTVSYEQYF

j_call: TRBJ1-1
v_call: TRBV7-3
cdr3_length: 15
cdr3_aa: CASSLTGGQTTEAFF

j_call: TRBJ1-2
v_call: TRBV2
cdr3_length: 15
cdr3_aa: CASSEIRDRVNGYTF

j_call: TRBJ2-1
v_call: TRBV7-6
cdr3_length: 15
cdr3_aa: CASSLDGGDYNEQFF

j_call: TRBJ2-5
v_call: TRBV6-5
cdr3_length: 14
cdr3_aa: CASNPDRGQETQYF

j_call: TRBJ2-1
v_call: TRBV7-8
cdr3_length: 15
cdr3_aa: CASRGGGSSYNEQFF

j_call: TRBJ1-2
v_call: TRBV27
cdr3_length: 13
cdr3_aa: CASSSPGADGYTF

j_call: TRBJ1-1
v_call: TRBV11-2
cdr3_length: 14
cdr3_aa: CASRTQGGATEAFF

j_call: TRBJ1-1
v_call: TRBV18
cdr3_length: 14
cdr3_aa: CASSREEENTEAFF

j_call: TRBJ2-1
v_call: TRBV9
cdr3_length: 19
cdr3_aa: CASSHQAPKGQTSYNEQFF

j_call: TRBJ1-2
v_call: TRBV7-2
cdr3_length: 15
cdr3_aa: CASSLTGTGFSGYTF

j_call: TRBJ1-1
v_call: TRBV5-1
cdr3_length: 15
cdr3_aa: CASSYLAQGDTEAFF

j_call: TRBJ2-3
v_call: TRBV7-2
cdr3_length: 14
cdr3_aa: CASSLDRSTDTQYF

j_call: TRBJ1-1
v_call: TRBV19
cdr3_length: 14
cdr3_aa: CASSPGTGVTEAFF

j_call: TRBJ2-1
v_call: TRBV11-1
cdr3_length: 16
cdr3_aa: CASSLAASGRRQEQFF

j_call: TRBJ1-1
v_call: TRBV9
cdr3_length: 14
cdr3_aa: CASSPQLGNTEAFF

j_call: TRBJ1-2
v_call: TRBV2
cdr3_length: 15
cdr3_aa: CASSETRVNSYGYTF

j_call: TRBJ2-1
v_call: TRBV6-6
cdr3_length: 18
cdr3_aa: CASSPSGTRLAGAHEQFF

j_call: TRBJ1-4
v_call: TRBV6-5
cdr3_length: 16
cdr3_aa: CASSYDSLATNEKLFF

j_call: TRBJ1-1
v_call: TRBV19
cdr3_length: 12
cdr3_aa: CASRTGVTEAFF

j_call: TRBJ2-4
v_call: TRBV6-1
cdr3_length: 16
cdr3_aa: CASSEMMGQGRNIQYF

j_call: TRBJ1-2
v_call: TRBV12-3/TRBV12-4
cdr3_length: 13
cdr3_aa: CASSWDGSGGYTF

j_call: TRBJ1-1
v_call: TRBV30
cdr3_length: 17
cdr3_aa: CASVKPGQLNSNTEAFF

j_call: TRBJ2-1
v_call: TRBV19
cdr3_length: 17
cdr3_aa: CASSSLPLATSWNEQFF

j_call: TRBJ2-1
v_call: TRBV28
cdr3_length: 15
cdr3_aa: CASSLFGGGVYEQFF

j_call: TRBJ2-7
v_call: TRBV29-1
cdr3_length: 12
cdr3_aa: CSAGTGSYEQYF

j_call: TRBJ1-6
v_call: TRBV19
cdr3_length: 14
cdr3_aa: CASSIGGVNSPLHF

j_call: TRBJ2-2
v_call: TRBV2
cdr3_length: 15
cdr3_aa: CASRGRAQNTGELFF

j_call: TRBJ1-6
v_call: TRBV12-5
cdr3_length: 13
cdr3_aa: CASQGGFGSPLYF

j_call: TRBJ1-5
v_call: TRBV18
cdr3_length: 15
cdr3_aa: CASSPTGTGEQPQHF

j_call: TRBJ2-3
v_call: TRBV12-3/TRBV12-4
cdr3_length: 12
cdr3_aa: CASKRVTDTQYF

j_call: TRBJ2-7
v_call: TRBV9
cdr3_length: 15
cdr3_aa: CASSPLGDRSYEQYF

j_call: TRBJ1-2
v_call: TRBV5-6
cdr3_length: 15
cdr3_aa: CASSQRGPANYGYTF

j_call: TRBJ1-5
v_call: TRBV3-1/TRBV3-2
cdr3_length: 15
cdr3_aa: CASSQSGQGGQPQHF

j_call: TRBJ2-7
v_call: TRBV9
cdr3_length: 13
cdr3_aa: CASSRGTGAGQYF

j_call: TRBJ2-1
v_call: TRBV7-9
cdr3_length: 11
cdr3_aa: CASSLMNEQFF

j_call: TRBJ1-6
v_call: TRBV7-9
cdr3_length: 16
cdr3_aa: CASSYDGARIDSPLHF

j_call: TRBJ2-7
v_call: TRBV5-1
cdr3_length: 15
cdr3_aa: CASSLAERDPYEQYF

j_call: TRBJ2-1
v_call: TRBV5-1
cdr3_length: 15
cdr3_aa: CASSRRMTSNDEQFF

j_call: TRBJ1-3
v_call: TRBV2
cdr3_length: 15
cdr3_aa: CASSEQSGSGNTIYF

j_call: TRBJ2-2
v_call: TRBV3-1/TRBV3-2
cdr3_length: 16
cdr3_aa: CASSHVISGAAGELFF

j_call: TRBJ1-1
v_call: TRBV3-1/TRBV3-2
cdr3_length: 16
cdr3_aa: CASSQGGSGQNTEAFF

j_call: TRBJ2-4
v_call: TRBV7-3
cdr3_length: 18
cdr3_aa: CATRGWGLLSLGKNIQYF

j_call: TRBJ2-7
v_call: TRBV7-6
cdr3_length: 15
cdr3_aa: CASSSPLAGSYEQYF